These 11 T cell receptor beta chains originate from one sample sequenced in a study of T-cell memory formation after mild COVID-19. Via MiXCR, TCRdb re-called the 5' RACE reads, giving one row per CDR3 protein. The sample records some 260,000 distinct CDR3 sequences, about a sixth being singletons. Input material: PBMCs or a T cell subset sorted from them (not recorded which). These receptors came from a man aged 18 to 35 who had mild COVID-19 (a few samples of this study predate the infection). Cell type and time point are not known.

This clonotype has a handful of counts. The chain employs TRBV4-3 and TRBJ2-4, with a tentative D call TRBD1 (5 bases). CDR3 size: 16 residues. V was clipped by 1 base and J by 2 bases, with 12 bases between them. The germline gives CDR1 LGHNA, CDR2 YSLEER. This CDR3 is CASSQATRDPKNIQYF. CDR3 in DNA: TGCGCCAGCAGCCAAGCGACCAGGGATCCCAAAAACATTCAGTACTTC.

This clonotype was seen only a few times. V is TRBV15 and J is TRBJ2-7, with D perhaps TRBD2 (6 bases). The CDR3 spans 14 residues. Trimming took 0 bases from V and 5 from J, leaving 11 bases between them. Germline CDR1 and CDR2: LNHNV and YYDKDF (reference sequence). The CDR3 region has the DNA TGTGCCACCAGCAGAGATCGGCGGGGACACGAGCAGTACTTC. Translating it yields CATSRDRRGHEQYF.

Here the CDR3 reads CASSISTSGKSREQFF. CDR3 nucleotide sequence: TGTGCCAGCAGTATTTCGACTAGCGGGAAGTCGCGAGAGCAGTTCTTC. This chain links TRBV12-3 or TRBV12-4 with TRBJ2-1; TRBD2 matches 11 bases. The CDR3 has 16 amino acids. The V segment lost 5 bases and the J segment 10 bases; nucleotides outside the gene matches: 13.

This clonotype has a handful of counts. The chain employs TRBV20-1 and TRBJ2-5; 8 bases agree with TRBD2. The CDR3 sequence is 15 residues long. From germline, CDR1 is DFQATT and CDR2 SNEGSKA (reference sequence). Trimming took 1 base from V and 2 from J; bases not matched to a gene: 6. The CDR3 coding sequence is TGCAGTGCTAGAGCCGGACTAGCACATCAAGAGACCCAGTACTTC. Its protein product is CSARAGLAHQETQYF.

This chain links TRBV7-2 with TRBJ2-3; D gene unclear. The CDR3 has 14 residues. The V gene's germline CDR1 is SGHTA and CDR2 FQGNSA. Trimming took off 3 bases at V and 0 bases at J, with 7 bases between the two ends. CDR3 protein: CASSFQPSTDTQYF. CDR3 sequence (DNA): TGTGCCAGCAGCTTTCAGCCTAGCACAGATACGCAGTATTTT.

There are many counts of this clonotype. This rearrangement joins TRBV11-1 to TRBJ1-1; D remains unclear. V gave up 8 bases and J gave up 3 bases, with 7 bases separating them. In germline, CDR1 is SGHAT, CDR2 FQDESV (reference sequence). CDR3 length equals 11 residues. The CDR3 loop is CASREDTEAFF. CDR3 DNA: TGTGCCAGCCGGGAGGACACTGAAGCTTTCTTT. Full variable domain (rest looked up from reference TRBV11-1 and TRBJ1-1): EAEVAQSPRYKITEKSQAVAFWCDPISGHATLYWYRQILGQGPELLVQFQDESVVDDSQLPKDRFSAERLKGVDSTLKIQPAELGDSAMYLCASREDTEAFFGQGTRLTVV.

This rearrangement joins TRBV7-2 to TRBJ1-5; tentative D call: TRBD1 (5 bases). The germline V gene has CDR1 SGHTA and CDR2 FQGNSA. Trimming pared 4 bases from V and 3 bases from J, leaving 13 bases between. The CDR3 covers 15 residues. The CDR3 coding sequence is TGTGCCAGCAGCTCCGCGGGGGGTCACAATCAGCCCCAGCATTTT. Its protein product is CASSSAGGHNQPQHF. Complete variable domain (other parts from reference TRBV7-2 and TRBJ1-5): GAGVSQSPSNKVTEKGKDVELRCDPISGHTALYWYRQSLGQGLEFLIYFQGNSAPDKSGLPSDRFSAERTGGSVSTLTIQRTQQEDSAVYLCASSSAGGHNQPQHFGDGTRLSIL.

This clonotype turned up a few times. This sequence joins TRBV6-5 and TRBJ2-1; 10 bases fit TRBD1. With V trimmed by 6 bases and J by 3 bases, 5 bases remained unmatched. CDR1 is MNHEY, CDR2 SVGAGI, per germline. This CDR3 contains 15 residues. CDR3 DNA: TGTGCCAGCAGCAGGGGACAGGGGAACTACAATGAGCAGTTCTTC. As protein: CASSRGQGNYNEQFF.

The rearrangement links TRBV7-9 to TRBJ1-6; a possible D gene is TRBD1 (6 bases). Germline V gives CDR1 SEHNR, CDR2 FQNEAQ (reference sequence). The CDR3 spans 18 residues. V dropped 4 bases and J dropped 0 bases, with 16 bases sitting between them. CDR3 sequence reads: CASSSGHFRSSYNSPLHF. The CDR3 region has the DNA TGTGCCAGCAGCTCGGGACACTTTAGGAGCTCCTATAATTCACCCCTCCACTTT.

The V gene is TRBV2, the J gene TRBJ1-2; TRBD1 might be the D (5 bases). The germline V gene encodes CDR1 SNHLY and CDR2 FYNNEI. Trimming removed 7 bases at V and 8 bases at J, with 14 bases between. This CDR3 has 12 amino acids. The CDR3 is CASTGLWGGYTF. The DNA for the CDR3 is TGTGCCAGCACCGGGCTTTGGGGGGGCTACACCTTC.

The rearrangement links TRBV7-3 to TRBJ1-5; 7 bases are a match to TRBD1. The length of the CDR3 is 13 residues. The ends lost 8 bases at V and 7 bases at J; junction bases unmatched: 8. Germline V gene sequence: CDR1 SGHTA, CDR2 FQGTGA. The CDR3 DNA follows: TGTGCCAGCGCCACAGGGGCATACCAGCCCCAGCATTTT. Translation gives CASATGAYQPQHF.